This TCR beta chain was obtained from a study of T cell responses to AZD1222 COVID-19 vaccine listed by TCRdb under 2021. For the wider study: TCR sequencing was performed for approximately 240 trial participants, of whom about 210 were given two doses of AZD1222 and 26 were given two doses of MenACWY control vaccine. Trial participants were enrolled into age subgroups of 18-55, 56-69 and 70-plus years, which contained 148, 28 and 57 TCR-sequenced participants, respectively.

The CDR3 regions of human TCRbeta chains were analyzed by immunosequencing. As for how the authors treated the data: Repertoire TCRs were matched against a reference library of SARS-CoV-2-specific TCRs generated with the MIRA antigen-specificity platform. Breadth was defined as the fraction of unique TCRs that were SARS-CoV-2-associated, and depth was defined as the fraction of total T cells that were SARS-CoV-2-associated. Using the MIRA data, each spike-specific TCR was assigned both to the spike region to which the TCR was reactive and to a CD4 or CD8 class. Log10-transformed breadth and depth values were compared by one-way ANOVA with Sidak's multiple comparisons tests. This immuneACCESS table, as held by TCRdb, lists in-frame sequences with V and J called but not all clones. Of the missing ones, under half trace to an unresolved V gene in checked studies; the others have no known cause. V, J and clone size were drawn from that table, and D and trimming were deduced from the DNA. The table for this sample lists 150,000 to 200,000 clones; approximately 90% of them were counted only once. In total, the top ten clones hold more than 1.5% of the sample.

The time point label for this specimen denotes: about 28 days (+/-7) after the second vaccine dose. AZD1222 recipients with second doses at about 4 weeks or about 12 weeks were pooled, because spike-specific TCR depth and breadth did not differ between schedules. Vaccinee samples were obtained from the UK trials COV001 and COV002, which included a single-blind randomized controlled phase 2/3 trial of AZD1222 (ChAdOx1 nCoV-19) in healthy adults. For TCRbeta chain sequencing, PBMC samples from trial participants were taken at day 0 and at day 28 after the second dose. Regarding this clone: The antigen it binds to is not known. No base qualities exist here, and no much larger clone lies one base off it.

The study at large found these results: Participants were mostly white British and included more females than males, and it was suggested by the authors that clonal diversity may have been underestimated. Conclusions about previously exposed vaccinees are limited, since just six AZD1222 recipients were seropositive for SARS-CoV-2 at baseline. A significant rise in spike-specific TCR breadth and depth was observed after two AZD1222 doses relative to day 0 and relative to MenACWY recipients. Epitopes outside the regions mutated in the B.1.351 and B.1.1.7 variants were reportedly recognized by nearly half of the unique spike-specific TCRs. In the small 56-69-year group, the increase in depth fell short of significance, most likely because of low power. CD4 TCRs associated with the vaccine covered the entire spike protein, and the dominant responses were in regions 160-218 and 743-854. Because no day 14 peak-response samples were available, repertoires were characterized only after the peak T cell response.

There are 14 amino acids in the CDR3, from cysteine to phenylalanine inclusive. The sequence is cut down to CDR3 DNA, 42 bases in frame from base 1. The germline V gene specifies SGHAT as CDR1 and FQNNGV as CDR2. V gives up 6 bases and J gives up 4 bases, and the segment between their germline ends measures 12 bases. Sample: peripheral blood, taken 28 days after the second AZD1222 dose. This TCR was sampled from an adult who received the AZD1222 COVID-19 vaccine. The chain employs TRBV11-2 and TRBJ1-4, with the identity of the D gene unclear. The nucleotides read TGTGCCAGCAGTTCCGATTTGATTAATGAAAAACTGTTTTTT. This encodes CASSSDLINEKLFF.